This entry lists 8 T cell receptor beta chains sequenced from one sample in a study of CD8 T cells in ankylosing spondylitis. Study-wide results and limits: Seemingly distinctive of ankylosing spondylitis blood was a TCR beta motif formed by eight highly homologous variants.

TCRdb used MiXCR to reprocess the 5' RACE reads, holding one entry per CDR3 protein. Of roughly 220,000 distinct CDR3 sequences listed, around 17% are singletons. For these TCRs, the target antigens are not known. Specimen: blood, either unsorted or a sorted T cell fraction (not recorded which). The receptor set was obtained from a male donor with ankylosing spondylitis.

V and J are TRBV5-6 and TRBJ2-1; TRBD1 matches 8 bases. V shed 0 bases and J 7 bases; nucleotides not matched to a gene: 6. Germline lookup yields CDR1 SGHDT and CDR2 YYEEEE. The CDR3 is made up of 15 amino acids. The CDR3 bases are TGTGCCAGCAGCTTGGTGCAGGGGGCAGGTAATGAGCAGTTCTTC. Protein sequence: CASSLVQGAGNEQFF. The variable domain in full, completed from reference TRBV5-6 and TRBJ2-1, reads DAGVTQSPTHLIKTRGQQVTLRCSPKSGHDTVSWYQQALGQGPQFIFQYYEEEERQRGNFPDRFSGHQFPNYSSELNVNALLLGDSALYLCASSLVQGAGNEQFFGPGTRLTVL.

The V call is TRBV6-5, the J call TRBJ2-7; TRBD1 agrees at 11 bases. After removal of 2 bases from V and 0 bases from J, the junction contained 0 bases not matched to a gene. CDR3 length: 15 residues. Per germline, CDR1 MNHEY and CDR2 SVGAGI. The CDR3 spells CASSYGTGGSYEQYF. The CDR3 region has the DNA TGTGCCAGCAGTTACGGGACAGGGGGCTCCTACGAGCAGTACTTC.

V gene TRBV30 combines with J gene TRBJ1-2; no definite D call. The V gene's germline CDR1 is GTSNPN and CDR2 SVGIG (reference sequence). V was shortened by 4 bases and J by 2 bases, with 8 bases between the two germline ends. This CDR3 contains 12 residues. CDR3 protein: CAWMENNYGYTF. In DNA, the CDR3 is TGTGCCTGGATGGAGAACAACTATGGCTACACCTTC.

CDR3 sequence: CSVVGWVTEAFF. The CDR3 DNA sequence: TGCAGCGTTGTGGGGTGGGTCACTGAAGCTTTCTTT. The gene calls are TRBV29-1 and TRBJ1-1; D uncertain. V lost 4 bases, J lost 4 bases, and 10 bases lay in between. The V gene's germline CDR1 is SQVTM and CDR2 ANQGSEA. CDR3 size: 12 residues.

The rearrangement links TRBV11-2 to TRBJ1-6; maybe TRBD1 (5 bases). CDR1 SGHAT and CDR2 FQNNGV come from the germline V gene. Trimming removed 8 bases from V and 3 bases from J, with 14 bases in between. The CDR3 has 15 residues. The CDR3 nucleotides are TGTGCCAGCTGGGGGGGTGAAGACTATAATTCACCCCTCCACTTT. Protein sequence: CASWGGEDYNSPLHF.

The chain employs TRBV7-9 and TRBJ2-5, with a weak D call TRBD1 (5 bases). This CDR3 spans 15 amino acids. V was cut by 4 bases and J by 5 bases, with 17 bases left in between. Looked up from germline, CDR1 is SEHNR and CDR2 is FQNEAQ (reference sequence). CDR3 region: CASSSPQGHWETQYF. CDR3 in DNA: TGTGCCAGCAGCTCTCCCCAGGGTCACTGGGAGACCCAGTACTTC.

This sequence joins TRBV7-8 and TRBJ2-3; TRBD2 agrees at 8 bases. The V gene end was trimmed by 3 bases and the J gene end by 1 base; junction bases not matched to a gene: 6. The germline V gene has CDR1 SGHVS and CDR2 FQNEAQ. The CDR3 sequence is 16 residues long. CDR3 sequence (DNA): TGTGCCAGCAGCTTTAAGGGACTAGGGGGCACAGATACGCAGTATTTT. Encoded protein: CASSFKGLGGTDTQYF.

This clonotype was counted many times. The chain couples TRBV4-1 to TRBJ1-5; D not certain. V lost 0 bases, J lost 5 bases, and 11 bases lay in between. The CDR3 has 15 residues. Germline V CDR1 and CDR2: MGHRA, YSYEKL. The chain's CDR3 is CASSQDPSSYQPQHF. DNA of the CDR3: TGCGCCAGCAGCCAAGATCCTTCCAGCTATCAGCCCCAGCATTTT.